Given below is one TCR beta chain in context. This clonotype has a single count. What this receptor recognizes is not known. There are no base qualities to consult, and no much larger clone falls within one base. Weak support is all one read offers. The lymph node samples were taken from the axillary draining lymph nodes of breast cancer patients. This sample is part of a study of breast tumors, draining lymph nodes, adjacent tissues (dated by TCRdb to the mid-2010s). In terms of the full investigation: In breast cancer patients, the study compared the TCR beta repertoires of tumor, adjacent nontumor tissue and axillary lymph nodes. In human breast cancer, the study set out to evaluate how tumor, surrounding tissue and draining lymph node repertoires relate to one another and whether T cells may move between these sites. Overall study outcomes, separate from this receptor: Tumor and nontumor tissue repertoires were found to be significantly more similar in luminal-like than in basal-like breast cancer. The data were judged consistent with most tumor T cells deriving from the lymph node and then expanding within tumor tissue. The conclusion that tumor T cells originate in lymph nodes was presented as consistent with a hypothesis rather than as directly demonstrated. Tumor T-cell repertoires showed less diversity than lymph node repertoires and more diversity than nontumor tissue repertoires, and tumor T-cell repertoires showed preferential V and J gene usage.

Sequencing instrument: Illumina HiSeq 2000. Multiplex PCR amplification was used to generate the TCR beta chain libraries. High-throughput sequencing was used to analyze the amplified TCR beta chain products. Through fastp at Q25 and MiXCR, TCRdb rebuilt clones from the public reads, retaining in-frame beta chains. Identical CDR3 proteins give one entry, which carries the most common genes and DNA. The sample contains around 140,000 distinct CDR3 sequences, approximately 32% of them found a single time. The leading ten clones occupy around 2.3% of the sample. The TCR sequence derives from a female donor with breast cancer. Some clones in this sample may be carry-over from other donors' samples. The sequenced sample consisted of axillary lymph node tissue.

The CDR3 amino acid sequence is: CATNQRGANYEQYV. The bases are TGTGCCACCAATCAGCGGGGGGCGAACTACGAGCAGTACGTC. The rearrangement joined TRBV15 to TRBJ2-7; 9 central nucleotides agree with TRBD2. V trim: 7 bases; J trim: 3 bases; unmatched bases: 7. The cysteine opens and the valine closes a CDR3 of 14 amino acids. The CDR3 DNA has 42 bases and is translated from base 1. The germline V gene (reference sequence) yields LNHNV for CDR1 and YYDKDF for CDR2.